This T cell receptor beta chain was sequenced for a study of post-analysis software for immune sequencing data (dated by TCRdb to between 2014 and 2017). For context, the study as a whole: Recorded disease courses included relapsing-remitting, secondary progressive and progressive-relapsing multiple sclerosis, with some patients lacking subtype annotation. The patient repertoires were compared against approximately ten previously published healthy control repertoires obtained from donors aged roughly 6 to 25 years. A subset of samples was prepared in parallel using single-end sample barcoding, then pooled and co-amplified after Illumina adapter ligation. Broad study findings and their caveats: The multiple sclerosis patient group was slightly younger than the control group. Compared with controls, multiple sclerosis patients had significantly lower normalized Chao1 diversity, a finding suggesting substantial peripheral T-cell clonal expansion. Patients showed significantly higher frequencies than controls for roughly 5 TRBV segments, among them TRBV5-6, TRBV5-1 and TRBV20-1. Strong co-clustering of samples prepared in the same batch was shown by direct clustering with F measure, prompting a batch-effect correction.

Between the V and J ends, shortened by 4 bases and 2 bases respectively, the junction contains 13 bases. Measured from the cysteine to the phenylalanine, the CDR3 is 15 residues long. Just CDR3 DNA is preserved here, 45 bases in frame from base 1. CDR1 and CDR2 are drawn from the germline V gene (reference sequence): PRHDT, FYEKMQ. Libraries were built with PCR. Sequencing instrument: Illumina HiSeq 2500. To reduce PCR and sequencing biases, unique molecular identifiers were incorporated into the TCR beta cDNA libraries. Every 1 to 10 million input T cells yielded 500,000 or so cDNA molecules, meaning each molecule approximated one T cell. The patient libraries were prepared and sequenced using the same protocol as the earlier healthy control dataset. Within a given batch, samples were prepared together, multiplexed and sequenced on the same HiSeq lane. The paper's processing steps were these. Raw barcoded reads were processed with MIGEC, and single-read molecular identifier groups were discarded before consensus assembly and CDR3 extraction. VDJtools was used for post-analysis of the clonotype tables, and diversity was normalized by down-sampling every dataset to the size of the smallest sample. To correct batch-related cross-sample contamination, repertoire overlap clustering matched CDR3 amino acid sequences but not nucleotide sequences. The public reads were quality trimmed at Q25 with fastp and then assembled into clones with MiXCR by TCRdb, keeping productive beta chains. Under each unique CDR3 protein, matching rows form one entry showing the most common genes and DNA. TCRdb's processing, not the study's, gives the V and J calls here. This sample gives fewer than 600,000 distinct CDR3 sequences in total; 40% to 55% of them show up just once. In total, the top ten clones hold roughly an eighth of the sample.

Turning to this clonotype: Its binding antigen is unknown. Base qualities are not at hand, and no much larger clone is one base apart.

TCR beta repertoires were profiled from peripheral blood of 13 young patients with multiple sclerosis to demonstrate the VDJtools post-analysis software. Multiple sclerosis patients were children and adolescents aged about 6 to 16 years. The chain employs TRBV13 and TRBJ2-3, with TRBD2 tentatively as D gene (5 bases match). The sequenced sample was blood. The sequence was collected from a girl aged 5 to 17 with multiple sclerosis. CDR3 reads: CASSYRERSTDTQYF. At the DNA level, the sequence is TGTGCCAGCAGCTACCGTGAGCGGTCCACAGATACGCAGTATTTT.